Listed here are 12 T cell receptor beta chains from one sample, sequenced in a study of T cells in Graves' hyperthyroidism and ophthalmopathy. RNA transcripts served as the template for amplifying TCR beta CDR3 regions. Primed by the HTBI set, a first-round RT-PCR was run on the TCR CDR3. Each CDR3 protein is one row after TCRdb ran MiXCR on the multiplex PCR reads. In the table there are 340,000 or so distinct CDR3 sequences, 16% of which are singletons. The sequenced material came from blood. The source of these receptors is a man aged 30-40 years with Graves' hyperthyroidism.

This clonotype was detected ten times or more. This chain uses TRBV18 with TRBJ2-2, with 9 bases that match TRBD1. The CDR3 runs 13 residues. The V gene's germline CDR1 is KGHSH and CDR2 LQKENI. The V gene end was trimmed by 10 bases and the J gene end by 10 bases; junction bases not matched to a gene: 10. CDR3 DNA sequence: TGTGCCACCGATCAAGGACAGGGGATGGAGCTGTTTTTT. This encodes CATDQGQGMELFF.

This clonotype was seen repeatedly, ten times or more. The chain couples TRBV30 to TRBJ2-1; TRBD1 agrees at 7 bases. This CDR3 has 14 amino acids. J gave up 7 bases and V 0 bases, and 6 bases lay outside the gene matches. Germline loops: CDR1 GTSNPN, CDR2 SVGIG (reference sequence). Here the CDR3 reads CAWSVGGGPNEQFF. DNA for the CDR3: TGTGCCTGGAGTGTAGGGGGCGGACCGAATGAGCAGTTCTTC.

The sample holds many counts of this clonotype. CDR3 residues: CASSLMGPGQSEAFF. The CDR3 region has the DNA TGTGCCAGCAGCTTAATGGGCCCAGGACAGTCTGAAGCTTTCTTT. V is TRBV7-3 and J is TRBJ1-1, with a tentative D call TRBD1 (6 bases). V was trimmed by 1 base and J by 6 bases, leaving 15 bases between them. This CDR3 comprises 15 residues. Germline-derived CDR1 and CDR2 are SGHTA and FQGTGA.

This clonotype was recorded a few times. At one boundary the junction diverges from the germline segment, which might be a read error. The CDR3 DNA follows: TGTGCTAGCAGCTTAGCCCGGGGCGCCTACGAGCAGTACTTC. As protein: CASSLARGAYEQYF. The chain is built from TRBV7-8 and TRBJ2-7; D may correspond to TRBD1 or TRBD2 (5 bases each). This CDR3 has 14 residues. Per the germline V gene, CDR1 is SGHVS and CDR2 is FQNEAQ.

The J gene is TRBJ2-5, the V gene TRBV12-3 or TRBV12-4, with 12 bases matching TRBD1. The CDR3 extends over 16 amino acids. With 5 bases clipped from V and 1 base from J, the junction kept 5 bases outside the gene matches. In nucleotides, the CDR3 is TGTGCCAGCAGTGGGACAGGGGGCGTTTTCCAAGAGACCCAGTACTTC. Protein: CASSGTGGVFQETQYF.

This clonotype was recorded at least ten times. The CDR3: CASSQGYIQYF. DNA of the CDR3: TGTGCCAGCAGCCAAGGATACATTCAGTACTTC. The chain recombines TRBV3-1 with TRBJ2-4, with D uncertain. In germline, CDR1 is LGHDT, CDR2 YNNKEL (reference sequence). Between the trimmed V and J ends, which lost 1 base and 8 bases, there was a span of 3 bases. The CDR3 has 11 residues. The full variable domain, in which reference TRBV3-1 and TRBJ2-4 provide the parts outside the CDR3, is DTAVSQTPKYLVTQMGNDKSIKCEQNLGHDTMYWYKQDSKKFLKIMFSYNNKELIINETVPNRFSPKSPDKAHLNLHINSLELGDSAVYFCASSQGYIQYFGAGTRLSVL.

This clonotype was seen repeatedly, ten times or more. V and J are TRBV18 and TRBJ2-1, with 13 nucleotides matching TRBD2. Trimming took 3 bases from V and 7 from J; bases not matched to a gene: 6. CDR1 and CDR2 from the germline V gene are KGHSH and LQKENI. This CDR3 has 16 amino acids. The CDR3 region is CASSPTGLAGENEQFF. CDR3 in DNA: TGTGCCAGCTCACCCACCGGACTAGCGGGAGAGAATGAGCAGTTCTTC. The full variable domain, completed using reference TRBV18 and TRBJ2-1, is NAGVMQNPRHLVRRRGQEARLRCSPMKGHSHVYWYRQLPEEGLKFMVYLQKENIIDESGMPKERFSAEFPKEGPSILRIQQVVRGDSAAYFCASSPTGLAGENEQFFGPGTRLTVL.

A note on this clonotype: A much larger clonotype is one base distant, so this may be a read error. The chain is built from TRBV5-6 and TRBJ2-7, with a weak D call TRBD2 (5 bases). Germline assignment: CDR1 SGHDT and CDR2 YYEEEE. CDR3 length: 15 residues. Trimming shortened V by 1 base and J by 5 bases, and 16 bases separated the two germline ends. The CDR3 DNA is TGTGCCAGCAGCTTGTCTACGGGAACACTCCACGAGCAGTACTTC. This encodes CASSLSTGTLHEQYF.

This clonotype was observed at least ten times. This chain links TRBV28 with TRBJ2-2; no clear D. The V end lost 6 bases, the J end lost 4 bases, and 18 bases lay between the germline ends. The CDR3 runs 16 residues. The V gene's germline CDR1 is MDHEN and CDR2 SYDVKM. This CDR3 reads CASSPQTYPGTGELFF. For the CDR3, the DNA is TGTGCCAGCAGCCCACAGACATATCCGGGCACCGGGGAGCTGTTTTTT.

The sample holds many counts of this clonotype. The chain joins TRBV5-1 to TRBJ1-4; D might be TRBD1 (6 bases). Germline CDR1 and CDR2: SGHRS and YFSETQ. V was pared by 0 bases and J by 10 bases, with 16 bases between. The CDR3 is 15 residues long. Written as DNA, the CDR3 is TGCGCCAGCAGCTTGGAAGGACTCAAGGGGGGAAAACTGTTTTTT. It specifies CASSLEGLKGGKLFF.

Of note for this clonotype: This may be a read error: a much more frequent sequence differs by one nucleotide. This sequence joins TRBV28 and TRBJ1-2; possibly TRBD1 for D (5 bases). Germline V gene data show CDR1 as MDHEN and CDR2 as SYDVKM. The CDR3 consists of 13 residues. V was clipped by 2 bases and J by 8 bases, with 12 bases between them. The DNA for the CDR3 is TGTGCCAGCAGTTTAGGGGGGACGGGCGGCTACACCTTC. This codes for CASSLGGTGGYTF.

This clonotype was seen a few times. This chain connects TRBV25-1 to TRBJ2-1; 8 bases agree with TRBD2. Germline V gene data show CDR1 as MGHDK and CDR2 as SYGVNS. CDR3 size: 15 residues. The ends lost 4 bases at V and 6 bases at J; junction bases unmatched: 8. CDR3 DNA: TGTGCCAGCAGTGCGGTGGGGACTAGTATCAATGAGCAGTTCTTC. Translating gives CASSAVGTSINEQFF.